This T cell receptor beta chain was captured by sequencing in a study of OX40 agonist ivuxolimab in advanced cancers. Background on the study: At 0.01 to 10 mg/kg, ivuxolimab was administered intravenously to patients every 2 weeks.

The CDR3 spans 14 residues. Germline loops: CDR1 MRHNA, CDR2 SNTAGT. The V end lost 0 bases, the J end lost 5 bases, and 10 bases lay between the germline ends. Assay used: immunoSEQ multiplex PCR; TCRdb lists only in-frame clones, some missing. The profile covers roughly 86,000 clones, with around 90% appearing a single time and around 0.39% taken by the ten largest. V usage is TRBV6-4 and J usage is TRBJ1-2; no clear D. Sample: CD4+ or CD8+ T cells sorted from blood, taken in a trial of the OX40 agonist ivuxolimab. This clonotype was sampled from an adult with an advanced solid tumor such as melanoma, head and neck, liver or kidney cancer. CDR3 sequence: CASSDSEGRYGYTF. The CDR3 DNA is TGTGCCAGCAGTGACTCAGAAGGGAGGTATGGCTACACCTTC.